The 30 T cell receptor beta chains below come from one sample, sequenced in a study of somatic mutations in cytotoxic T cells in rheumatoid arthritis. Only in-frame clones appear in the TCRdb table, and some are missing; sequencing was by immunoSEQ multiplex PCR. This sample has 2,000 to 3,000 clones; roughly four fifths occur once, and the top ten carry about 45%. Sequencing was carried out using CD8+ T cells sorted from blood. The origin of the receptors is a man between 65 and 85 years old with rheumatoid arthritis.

CDR3 bases: TGTGCCAGCAGTCAACCAGGGGGTGGAAACATTCAGTACTTC. Residues: CASSQPGGGNIQYF. The chain carries TRBV6-1 and TRBJ2-4, with 7 bases fitting TRBD1. V lost 5 bases and J lost 6; bases outside the gene matches: 7. From germline, CDR1 is MNHNS and CDR2 SASEGT. This CDR3 spans 14 amino acids.

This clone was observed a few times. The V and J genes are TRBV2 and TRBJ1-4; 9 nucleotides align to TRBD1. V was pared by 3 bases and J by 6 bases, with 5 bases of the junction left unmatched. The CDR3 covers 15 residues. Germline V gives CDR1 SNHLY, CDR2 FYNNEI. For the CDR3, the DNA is TGTGCCAGCAGTGACGGGACAGGGAATGATGAAAAACTGTTTTTT. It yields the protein CASSDGTGNDEKLFF.

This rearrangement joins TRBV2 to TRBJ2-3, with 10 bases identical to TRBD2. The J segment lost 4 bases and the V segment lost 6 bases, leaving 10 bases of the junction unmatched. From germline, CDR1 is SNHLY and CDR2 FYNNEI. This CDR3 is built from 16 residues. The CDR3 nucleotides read TGTGCCAGCAGCCATTCCGGGACTAGCGAAGCAGATACGCAGTATTTT. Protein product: CASSHSGTSEADTQYF.

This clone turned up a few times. The CDR3 bases are TGTGCCAGCAGTTTAACTGGGCCTAGCGGAATAAATGAGCAGTTCTTC. The encoded protein is CASSLTGPSGINEQFF. This chain connects TRBV27 to TRBJ2-1; 7 positions agree with TRBD2. The CDR3 totals 16 residues. The germline V gene encodes CDR1 MNHEY and CDR2 SMNVEV (reference sequence). J was trimmed by 7 bases and V by 2 bases; bases with no gene match: 11.

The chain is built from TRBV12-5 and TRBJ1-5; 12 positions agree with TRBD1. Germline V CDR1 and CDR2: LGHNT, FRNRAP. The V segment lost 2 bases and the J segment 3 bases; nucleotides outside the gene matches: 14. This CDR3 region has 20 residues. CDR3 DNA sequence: TGTGCTAGTGGTTTGTTGTTCGGTGAGGGACAGGGGGCGATCAATCAGCCCCAGCATTTT. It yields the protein CASGLLFGEGQGAINQPQHF.

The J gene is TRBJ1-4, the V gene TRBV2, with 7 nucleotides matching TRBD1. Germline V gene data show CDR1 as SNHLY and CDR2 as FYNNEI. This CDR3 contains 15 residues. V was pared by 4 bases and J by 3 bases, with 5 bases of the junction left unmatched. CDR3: CASSAWDSSNEKLFF. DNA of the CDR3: TGTGCCAGCAGTGCATGGGACAGCTCTAATGAAAAACTGTTTTTT.

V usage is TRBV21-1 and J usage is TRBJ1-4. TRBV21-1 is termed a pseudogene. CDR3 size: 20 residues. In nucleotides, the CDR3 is TGTGCCAGCAGCAAACCCGCCACGGGAGGACATCAAGCCTCGAATGAAAAACTGTTTTTT. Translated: CASSKPATGGHQASNEKLFF.

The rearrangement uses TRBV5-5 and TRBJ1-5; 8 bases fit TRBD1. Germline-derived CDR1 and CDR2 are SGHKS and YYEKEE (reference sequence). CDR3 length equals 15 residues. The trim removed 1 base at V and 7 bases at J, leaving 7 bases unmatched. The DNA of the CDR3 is TGTGCCAGCAGCTTGTTGCAGGGGGCAGGCCAGCCCCAGCATTTT. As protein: CASSLLQGAGQPQHF.

This CDR3 reads CASSLGGVETQYF. In DNA form, the CDR3 reads TGCGCCAGCAGCTTGGGCGGGGTAGAGACCCAGTACTTC. The chain uses TRBV5-1 and TRBJ2-5; D is perhaps TRBD2 (6 bases). The V and J ends lost 0 bases and 4 bases respectively, with 7 bases between them. This CDR3 contains 13 residues. Germline CDR1 SGHRS, CDR2 YFSETQ.

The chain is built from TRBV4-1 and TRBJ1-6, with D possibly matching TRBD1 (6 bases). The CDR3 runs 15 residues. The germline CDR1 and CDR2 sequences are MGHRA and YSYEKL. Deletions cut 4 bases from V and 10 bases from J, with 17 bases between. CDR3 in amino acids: CASSPEEATGSPLHF. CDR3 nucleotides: TGCGCCAGCAGCCCCGAGGAGGCAACAGGGTCACCCCTCCACTTT.

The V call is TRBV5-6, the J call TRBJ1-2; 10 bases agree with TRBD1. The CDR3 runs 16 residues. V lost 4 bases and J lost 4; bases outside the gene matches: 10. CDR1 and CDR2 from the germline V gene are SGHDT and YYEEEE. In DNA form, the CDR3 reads TGTGCCAGCAGCAGAGACGGGACAGGGGAATCCTATGGCTACACCTTC. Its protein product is CASSRDGTGESYGYTF. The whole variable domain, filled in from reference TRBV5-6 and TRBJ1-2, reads DAGVTQSPTHLIKTRGQQVTLRCSPKSGHDTVSWYQQALGQGPQFIFQYYEEEERQRGNFPDRFSGHQFPNYSSELNVNALLLGDSALYLCASSRDGTGESYGYTFGSGTRLTVV.

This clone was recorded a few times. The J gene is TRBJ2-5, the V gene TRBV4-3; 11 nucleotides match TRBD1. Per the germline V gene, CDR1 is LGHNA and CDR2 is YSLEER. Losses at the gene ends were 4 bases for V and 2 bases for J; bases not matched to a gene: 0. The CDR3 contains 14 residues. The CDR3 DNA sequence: TGCGCCAGCAGCCGGGACAGGGGGCAAGAGACCCAGTACTTC. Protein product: CASSRDRGQETQYF.

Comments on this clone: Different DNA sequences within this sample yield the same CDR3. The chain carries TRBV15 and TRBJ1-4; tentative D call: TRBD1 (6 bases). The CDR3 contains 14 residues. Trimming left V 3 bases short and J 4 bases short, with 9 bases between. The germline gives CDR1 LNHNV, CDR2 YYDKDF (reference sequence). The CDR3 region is CATSSGGINEKLFF. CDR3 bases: TGTGCCACCAGCAGTGGGGGCATTAATGAAAAACTGTTTTTT.

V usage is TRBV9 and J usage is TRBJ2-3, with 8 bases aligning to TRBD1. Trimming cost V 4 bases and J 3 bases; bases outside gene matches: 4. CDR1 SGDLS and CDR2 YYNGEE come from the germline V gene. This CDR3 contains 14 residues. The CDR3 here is CASSTNRGTDTQYF. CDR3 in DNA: TGTGCCAGCAGCACTAACAGGGGGACAGATACGCAGTATTTT. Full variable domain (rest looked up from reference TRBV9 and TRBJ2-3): DSGVTQTPKHLITATGQRVTLRCSPRSGDLSVYWYQQSLDQGLQFLIQYYNGEERAKGNILERFSAQQFPDLHSELNLSSLELGDSALYFCASSTNRGTDTQYFGPGTRLTVL.

CDR3 loop: CAISEAEQNTEAFF. Written as DNA, the CDR3 is TGTGCCATCAGTGAGGCGGAACAGAACACTGAAGCTTTCTTT. The chain links TRBV10-3 to TRBJ1-1; D remains unclear. CDR3 length: 14 amino acids. Germline loops: CDR1 ENHRY, CDR2 SYGVKD. The V gene lost 2 bases and the J gene lost 1 base, with 8 bases spanning the gap.

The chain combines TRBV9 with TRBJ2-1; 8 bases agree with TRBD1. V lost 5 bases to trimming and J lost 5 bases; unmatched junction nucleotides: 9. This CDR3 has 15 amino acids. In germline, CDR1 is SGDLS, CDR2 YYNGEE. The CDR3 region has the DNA TGTGCCAGCAGTCCTTCGGGACAGGAACACAATGAGCAGTTCTTC. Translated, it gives CASSPSGQEHNEQFF.

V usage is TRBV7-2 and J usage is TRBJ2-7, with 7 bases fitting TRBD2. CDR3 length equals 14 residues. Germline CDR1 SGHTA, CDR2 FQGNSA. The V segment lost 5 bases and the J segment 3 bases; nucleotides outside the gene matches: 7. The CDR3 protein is CASSLIAGFYEQYF. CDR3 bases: TGTGCCAGCAGCCTCATAGCGGGTTTCTACGAGCAGTACTTC.

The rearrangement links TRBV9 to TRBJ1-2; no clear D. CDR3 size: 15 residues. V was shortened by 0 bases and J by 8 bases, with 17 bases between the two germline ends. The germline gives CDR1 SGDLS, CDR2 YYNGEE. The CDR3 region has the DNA TGTGCCAGCAGCGTAGATGGGTCGGGAGGGTCCGGCTACACCTTC. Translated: CASSVDGSGGSGYTF.

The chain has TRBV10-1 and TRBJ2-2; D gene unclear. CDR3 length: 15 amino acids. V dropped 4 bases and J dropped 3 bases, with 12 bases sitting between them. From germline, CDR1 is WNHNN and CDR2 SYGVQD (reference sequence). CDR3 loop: CASSASLRDTGELFF. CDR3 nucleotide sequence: TGCGCCAGCAGTGCGTCGCTCCGAGACACCGGGGAGCTGTTTTTT.

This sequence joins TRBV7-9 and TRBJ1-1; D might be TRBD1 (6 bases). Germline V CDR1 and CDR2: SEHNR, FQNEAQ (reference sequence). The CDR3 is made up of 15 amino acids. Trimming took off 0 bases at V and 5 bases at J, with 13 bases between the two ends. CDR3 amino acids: CASSLAATGRTEAFF. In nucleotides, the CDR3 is TGTGCCAGCAGCTTAGCGGCCACAGGGCGAACTGAAGCTTTCTTT.

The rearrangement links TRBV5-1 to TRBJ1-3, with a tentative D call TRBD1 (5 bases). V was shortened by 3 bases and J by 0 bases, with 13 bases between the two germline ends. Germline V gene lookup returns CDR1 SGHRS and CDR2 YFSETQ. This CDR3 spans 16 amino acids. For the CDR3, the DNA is TGCGCCAGCAGCTCTTCGCCGACAGTCTCTGGAAACACCATATATTTT. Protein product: CASSSSPTVSGNTIYF. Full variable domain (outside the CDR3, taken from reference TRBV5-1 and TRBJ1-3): KAGVTQTPRYLIKTRGQQVTLSCSPISGHRSVSWYQQTPGQGLQFLFEYFSETQRNKGNFPGRFSGRQFSNSRSEMNVSTLELGDSALYLCASSSSPTVSGNTIYFGEGSWLTVV.

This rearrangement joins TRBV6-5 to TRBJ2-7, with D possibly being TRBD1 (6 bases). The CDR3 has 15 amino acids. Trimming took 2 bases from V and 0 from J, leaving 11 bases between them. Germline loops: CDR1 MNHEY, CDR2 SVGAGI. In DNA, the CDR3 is TGTGCCAGCAGTTACCAGGCAGGGGTCTCCTACGAGCAGTACTTC. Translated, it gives CASSYQAGVSYEQYF.

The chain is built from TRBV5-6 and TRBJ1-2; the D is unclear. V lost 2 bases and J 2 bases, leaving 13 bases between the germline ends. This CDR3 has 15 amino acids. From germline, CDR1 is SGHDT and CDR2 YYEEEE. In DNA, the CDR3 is TGTGCCAGCAGCTTAGTCTGGTCGGGGAACTATGGCTACACCTTC. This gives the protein CASSLVWSGNYGYTF.

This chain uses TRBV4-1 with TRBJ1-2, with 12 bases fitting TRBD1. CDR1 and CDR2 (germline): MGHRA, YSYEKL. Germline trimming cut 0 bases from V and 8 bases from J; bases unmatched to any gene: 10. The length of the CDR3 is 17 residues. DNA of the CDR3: TGCGCCAGCAGCCAAGATCTTGGGACAGGGGGCGCCGGAGGCTACACCTTC. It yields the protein CASSQDLGTGGAGGYTF.

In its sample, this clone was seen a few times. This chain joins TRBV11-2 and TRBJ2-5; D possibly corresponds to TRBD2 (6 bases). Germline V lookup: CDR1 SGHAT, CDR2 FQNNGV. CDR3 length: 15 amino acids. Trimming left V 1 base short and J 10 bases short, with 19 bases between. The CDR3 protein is CASSLAGLPFDFQYF. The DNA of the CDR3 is TGTGCCAGCAGCTTAGCGGGACTGCCGTTCGATTTCCAGTACTTC.

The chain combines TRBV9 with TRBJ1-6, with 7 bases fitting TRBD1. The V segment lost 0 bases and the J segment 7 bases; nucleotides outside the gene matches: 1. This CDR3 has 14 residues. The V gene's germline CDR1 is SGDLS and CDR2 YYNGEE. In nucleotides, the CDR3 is TGTGCCAGCAGCGTAGGGGACAGAAATTCACCCCTCCACTTT. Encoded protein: CASSVGDRNSPLHF. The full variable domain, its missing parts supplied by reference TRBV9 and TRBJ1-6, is DSGVTQTPKHLITATGQRVTLRCSPRSGDLSVYWYQQSLDQGLQFLIQYYNGEERAKGNILERFSAQQFPDLHSELNLSSLELGDSALYFCASSVGDRNSPLHFGNGTRLTVT.

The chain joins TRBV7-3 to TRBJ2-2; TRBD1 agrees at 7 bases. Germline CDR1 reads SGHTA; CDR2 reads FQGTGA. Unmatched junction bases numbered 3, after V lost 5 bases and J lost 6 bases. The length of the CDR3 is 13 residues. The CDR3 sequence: CASSIQGAGELFF. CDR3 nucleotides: TGTGCCAGCAGCATCCAGGGGGCCGGGGAGCTGTTTTTT. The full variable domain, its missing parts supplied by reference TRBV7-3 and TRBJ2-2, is GAGVSQTPSNKVTEKGKYVELRCDPISGHTALYWYRQSLGQGPEFLIYFQGTGAADDSGLPNDRFFAVRPEGSVSTLKIQRTERGDSAVYLCASSIQGAGELFFGEGSRLTVL.

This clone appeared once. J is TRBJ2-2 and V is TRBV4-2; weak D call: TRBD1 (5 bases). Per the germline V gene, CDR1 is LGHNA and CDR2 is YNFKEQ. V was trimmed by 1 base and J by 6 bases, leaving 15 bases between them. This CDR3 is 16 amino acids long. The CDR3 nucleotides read TGTGCCAGCAGCCAAGTATTTCAGGGTGAAGCCGGGGAGCTGTTTTTT. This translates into CASSQVFQGEAGELFF.

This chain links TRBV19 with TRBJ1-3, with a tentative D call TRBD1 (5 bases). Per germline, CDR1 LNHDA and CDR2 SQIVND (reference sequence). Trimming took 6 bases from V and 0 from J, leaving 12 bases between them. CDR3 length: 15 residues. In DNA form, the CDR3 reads TGTGCCAGTAGACTCGACAGAGACTCTGGAAACACCATATATTTT. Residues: CASRLDRDSGNTIYF.

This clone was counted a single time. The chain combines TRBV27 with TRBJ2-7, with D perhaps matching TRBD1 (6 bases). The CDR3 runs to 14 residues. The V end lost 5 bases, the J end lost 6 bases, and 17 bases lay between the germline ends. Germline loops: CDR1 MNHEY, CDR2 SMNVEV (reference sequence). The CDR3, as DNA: TGTGCCAGCAGTCCGCTGACACAGGGCCGCGAGCAGTACTTC. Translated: CASSPLTQGREQYF.